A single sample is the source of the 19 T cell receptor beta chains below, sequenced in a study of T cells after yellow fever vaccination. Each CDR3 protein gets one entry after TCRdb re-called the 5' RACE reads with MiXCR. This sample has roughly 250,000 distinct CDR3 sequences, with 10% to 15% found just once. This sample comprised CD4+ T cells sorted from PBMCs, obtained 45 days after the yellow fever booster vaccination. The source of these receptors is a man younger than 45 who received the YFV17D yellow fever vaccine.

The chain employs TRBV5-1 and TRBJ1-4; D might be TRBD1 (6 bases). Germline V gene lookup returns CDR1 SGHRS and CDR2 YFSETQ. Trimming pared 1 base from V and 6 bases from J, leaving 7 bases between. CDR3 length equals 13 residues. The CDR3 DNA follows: TGCGCCAGCAGCTTGTCAGGGGATGAAAAACTGTTTTTT. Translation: CASSLSGDEKLFF.

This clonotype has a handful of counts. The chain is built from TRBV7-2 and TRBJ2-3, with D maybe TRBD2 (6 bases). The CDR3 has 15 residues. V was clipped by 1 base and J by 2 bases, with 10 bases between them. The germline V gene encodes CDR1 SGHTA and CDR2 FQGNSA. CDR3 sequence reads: CASSLVSSDTDTQYF. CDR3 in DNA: TGTGCCAGCAGCTTAGTTTCTAGCGACACAGATACGCAGTATTTT.

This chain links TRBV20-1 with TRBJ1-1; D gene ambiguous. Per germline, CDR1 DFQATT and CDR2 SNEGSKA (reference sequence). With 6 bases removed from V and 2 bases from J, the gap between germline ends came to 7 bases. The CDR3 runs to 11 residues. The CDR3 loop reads CSASINTEAFF. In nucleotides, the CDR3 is TGCAGTGCAAGTATTAACACTGAAGCTTTCTTT.

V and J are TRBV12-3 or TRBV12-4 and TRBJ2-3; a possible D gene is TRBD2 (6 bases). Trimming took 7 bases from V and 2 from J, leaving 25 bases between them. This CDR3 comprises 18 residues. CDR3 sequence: CASTPWRGGSAYTDTQYF. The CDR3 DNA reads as TGTGCCAGCACCCCCTGGAGGGGTGGTAGCGCTTACACAGATACGCAGTATTTT.

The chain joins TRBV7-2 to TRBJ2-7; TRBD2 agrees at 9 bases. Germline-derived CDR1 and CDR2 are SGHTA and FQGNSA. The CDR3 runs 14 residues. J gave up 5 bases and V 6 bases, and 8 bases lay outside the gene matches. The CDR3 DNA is TGTGCCAGCAGTTTTAGCGGGGGCCCTAACGAGCAGTACTTC. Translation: CASSFSGGPNEQYF.

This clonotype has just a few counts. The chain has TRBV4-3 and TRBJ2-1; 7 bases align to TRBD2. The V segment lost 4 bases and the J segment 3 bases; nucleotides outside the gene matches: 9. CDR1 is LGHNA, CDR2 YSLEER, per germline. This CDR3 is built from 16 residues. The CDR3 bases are TGCGCCAGCAGCCGCAAAGGGCGGGAGATCTACAATGAGCAGTTCTTC. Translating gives CASSRKGREIYNEQFF.

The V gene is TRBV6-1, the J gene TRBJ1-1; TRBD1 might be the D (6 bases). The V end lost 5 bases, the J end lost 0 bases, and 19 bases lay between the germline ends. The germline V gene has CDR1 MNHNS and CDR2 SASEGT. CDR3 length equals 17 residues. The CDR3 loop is CASSIIRGSEMNTEAFF. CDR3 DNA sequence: TGTGCCAGCAGTATCATCAGGGGTTCAGAAATGAACACTGAAGCTTTCTTT.

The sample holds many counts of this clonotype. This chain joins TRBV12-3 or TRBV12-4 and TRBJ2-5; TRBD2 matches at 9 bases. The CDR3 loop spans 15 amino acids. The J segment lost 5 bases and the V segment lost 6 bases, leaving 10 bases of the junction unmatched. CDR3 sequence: CASSLTSGVRETQYF. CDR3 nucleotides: TGTGCCAGCAGCTTGACTAGCGGAGTACGGGAGACCCAGTACTTC.

CDR3 residues: CASRKEDTQYF. The CDR3 DNA follows: TGCGCCAGCAGGAAGGAAGATACGCAGTATTTT. The V and J genes are TRBV5-1 and TRBJ2-3, with D unclear. V was shortened by 5 bases and J by 5 bases, with 6 bases between the two germline ends. CDR1 and CDR2 from the germline V gene are SGHRS and YFSETQ. The length of the CDR3 is 11 residues.

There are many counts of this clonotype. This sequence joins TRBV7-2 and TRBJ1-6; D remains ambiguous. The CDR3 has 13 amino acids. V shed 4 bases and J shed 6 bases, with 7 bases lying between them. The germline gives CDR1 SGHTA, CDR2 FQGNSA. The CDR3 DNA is TGTGCCAGCAGCTCAACGCTTAATTCACCCCTCCACTTT. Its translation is CASSSTLNSPLHF.

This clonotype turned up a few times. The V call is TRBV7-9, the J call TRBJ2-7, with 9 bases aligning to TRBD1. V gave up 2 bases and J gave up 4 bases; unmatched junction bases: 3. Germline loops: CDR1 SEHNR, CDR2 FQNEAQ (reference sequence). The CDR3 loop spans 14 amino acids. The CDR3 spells CASSLTGGGYEQYF. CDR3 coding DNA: TGTGCCAGCAGCTTAACAGGGGGCGGATACGAGCAGTACTTC.

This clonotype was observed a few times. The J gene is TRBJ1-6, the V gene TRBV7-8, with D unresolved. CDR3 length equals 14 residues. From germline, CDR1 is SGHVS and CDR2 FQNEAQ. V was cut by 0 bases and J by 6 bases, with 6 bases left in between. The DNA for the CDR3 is TGTGCCAGCAGCTTAGCGGCCCTTAATTCACCCCTCCACTTT. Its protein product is CASSLAALNSPLHF.

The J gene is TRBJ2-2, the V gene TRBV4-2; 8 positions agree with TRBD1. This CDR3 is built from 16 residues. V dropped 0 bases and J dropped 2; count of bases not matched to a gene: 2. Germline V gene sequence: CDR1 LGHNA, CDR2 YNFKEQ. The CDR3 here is CASSQEGTGNTGELFF. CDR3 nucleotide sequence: TGTGCCAGCAGCCAAGAGGGGACAGGCAACACCGGGGAGCTGTTTTTT.

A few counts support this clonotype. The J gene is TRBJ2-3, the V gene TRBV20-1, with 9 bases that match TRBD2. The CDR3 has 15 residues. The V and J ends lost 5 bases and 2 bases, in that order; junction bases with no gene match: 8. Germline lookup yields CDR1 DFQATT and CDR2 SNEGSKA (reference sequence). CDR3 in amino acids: CSASGVAGVTDTQYF. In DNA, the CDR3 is TGCAGTGCTTCGGGGGTAGCGGGAGTCACAGATACGCAGTATTTT.

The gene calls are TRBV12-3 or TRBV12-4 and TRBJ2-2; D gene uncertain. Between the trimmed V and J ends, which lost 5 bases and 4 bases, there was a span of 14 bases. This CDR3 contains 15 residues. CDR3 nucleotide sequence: TGTGCCAGCAGTCCGTCAGGTGGGGTCACCGGGGAGCTGTTTTTT. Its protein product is CASSPSGGVTGELFF.

The CDR3 protein is CATSREGQAYEQFF. DNA for the CDR3: TGTGCCACCAGCAGAGAGGGACAGGCTTATGAGCAGTTCTTC. The chain joins TRBV15 to TRBJ2-1, with 8 nucleotides matching TRBD1. The CDR3 loop spans 14 amino acids. From germline, CDR1 is LNHNV and CDR2 YYDKDF (reference sequence). After removal of 0 bases from V and 8 bases from J, the junction contained 3 bases not matched to a gene.

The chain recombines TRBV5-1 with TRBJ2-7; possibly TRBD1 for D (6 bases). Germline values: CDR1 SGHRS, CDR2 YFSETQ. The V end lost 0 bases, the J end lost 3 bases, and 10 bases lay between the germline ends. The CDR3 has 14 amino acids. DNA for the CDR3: TGCGCCAGCAGCTTGGAGGTCAGGGGCTACGAGCAGTACTTC. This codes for CASSLEVRGYEQYF.

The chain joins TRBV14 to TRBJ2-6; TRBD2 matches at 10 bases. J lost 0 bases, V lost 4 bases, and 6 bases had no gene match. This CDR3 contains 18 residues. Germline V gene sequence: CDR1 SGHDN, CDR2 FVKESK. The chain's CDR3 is CASSPPSGRGSGANVLTF. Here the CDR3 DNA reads TGTGCCAGCAGCCCTCCTAGCGGGAGAGGCTCTGGGGCCAACGTCCTGACTTTC.

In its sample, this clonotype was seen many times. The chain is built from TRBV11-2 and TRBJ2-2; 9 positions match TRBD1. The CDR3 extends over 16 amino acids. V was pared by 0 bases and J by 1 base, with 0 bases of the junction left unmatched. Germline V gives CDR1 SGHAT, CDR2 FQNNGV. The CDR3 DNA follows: TGTGCCAGCAGCTTAGAGGGACAGGGGAACACCGGGGAGCTGTTTTTT. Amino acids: CASSLEGQGNTGELFF.